The rows below give T cell receptor beta chains drawn from one sample of a study of T cell responses to AZD1222 COVID-19 vaccine. Using immunoSEQ multiplex PCR, the repertoire was profiled, and TCRdb retains in-frame clones only, with some absent. The sample shows around 150,000 clones, around 91% of them seen only once. The sequenced sample was peripheral blood, obtained on day 0 of AZD1222 vaccination. These receptors originate from an adult in good health. Each CDR3 is given with its conserved first and last residue. A D gene is named only where the DNA matches it firmly. Clone size is stated in some rows and not others, as once, few, many or a class when expanded.

clone_size	v_call	j_call	d_call	cdr3_aa	cdr3_nt
NA	TRBV5-5	TRBJ1-5	TRBD1	CASSLSQGNQPQHF	TGTGCCAGCAGCTTGTCACAGGGGAATCAGCCCCAGCATTTT
NA	TRBV15	TRBJ2-5	NA	CATSTRVRATQYF	TGTGCCACCAGCACCCGCGTGAGGGCGACCCAGTACTTC
NA	TRBV19	TRBJ1-1	NA	CASSIIKRTGHTEAFF	TGTGCCAGTAGTATAATCAAGCGGACTGGCCACACTGAAGCTTTCTTT
NA	TRBV7-3	TRBJ2-1	TRBD2	CASSPIAGARDEQFF	TGTGCCAGCAGCCCTATAGCGGGAGCGCGAGATGAGCAGTTCTTC
NA	TRBV19	TRBJ2-7	TRBD1	CASTPGTGGQQYF	TGTGCCAGTACCCCTGGGACAGGGGGACAGCAGTACTTC
NA	TRBV9	TRBJ1-4	NA	CASSVDQGRDEKLFF	TGTGCCAGCAGCGTAGATCAGGGGCGGGATGAAAAACTGTTTTTT
NA	TRBV12-5	TRBJ2-1	TRBD2	CASALGLAPNNEQFF	TGTGCTAGTGCTTTAGGACTAGCGCCTAACAATGAGCAGTTCTTC
NA	TRBV7-8	TRBJ2-3	NA	CASSSSDTQYF	TGTGCCAGCAGCTCGTCAGATACGCAGTATTTT
once	TRBV3-1/TRBV3-2	TRBJ1-2	TRBD1	CASSQGTGYYGYTF	TGTGCCAGCAGCCAAGGGACAGGTTACTATGGCTACACCTTC
NA	TRBV6-5	TRBJ1-2	NA	CASSFQRVNGYTF	TGTGCCAGCAGTTTTCAACGGGTCAATGGCTACACCTTC
few	TRBV7-9	TRBJ1-1	NA	CASSSGPGAFF	TGTGCCAGCAGCTCGGGGCCTGGGGCTTTCTTT
NA	TRBV7-2	TRBJ2-1	TRBD2	CASSLSGSAYNEQFF	TGTGCCAGCAGCCTTAGCGGGAGTGCCTACAATGAGCAGTTCTTC
NA	TRBV13	TRBJ2-1	NA	CASSLVPSGGTGNEQFF	TGTGCCAGCAGCTTAGTCCCCTCGGGTGGCACGGGGAATGAGCAGTTCTTC
NA	TRBV7-2	TRBJ2-2	NA	CASRLDRTNTGELFF	TGTGCCAGCAGACTGGACAGAACGAACACCGGGGAGCTGTTTTTT
NA	TRBV3-1/TRBV3-2	TRBJ2-3	NA	CASSQQRDGNTQYF	TGTGCCAGCAGCCAGCAGAGAGACGGGAATACGCAGTATTTT